What follows are 27 T cell receptor beta chains derived from one specimen sequenced in a study of T cell responses to AZD1222 COVID-19 vaccine (TCRdb year 2021). The sample's time point label, decoded: about 28 days (+/-7) after the second vaccine dose. Sample treatment or condition, as interpreted from the label and publication: meningococcal conjugate vaccine given as trial control. The method was the immunoSEQ multiplex PCR assay. What TCRdb holds here is the immuneACCESS table cut down to in-frame rearrangements. Part of the clones is not present; checked against another copy, under half of the missing clones reflect an unresolved V gene, and the others are unexplained. Counted in this sample were roughly 200,000 clones; about 94% of them appeared once. Around 1.7% of the sample is taken by the ten largest. Sequencing was performed on peripheral blood, taken 28 days after the second dose of the MenACWY control vaccine. The receptors here all came from an adult who received the MenACWY meningococcal vaccine as a control.

The rearrangement uses TRBV7-9 and TRBJ2-1, with 11 bases fitting TRBD2. The CDR3 has 15 amino acids. After removal of 5 bases from V and 5 bases from J, the junction contained 5 bases not matched to a gene. CDR1 is SEHNR, CDR2 FQNEAQ, per germline (reference sequence). CDR3 protein: CASSTGTSGHNEQFF. The CDR3 DNA reads TGTGCCAGCAGCACCGGGACTAGCGGTCACAATGAGCAGTTCTTC.

The chain recombines TRBV5-4 with TRBJ2-7; 11 bases line up with TRBD2. The CDR3 loop spans 16 amino acids. Germline trimming cut 6 bases from V and 5 bases from J; bases unmatched to any gene: 13. From germline, CDR1 is SGHNT and CDR2 YYREEE (reference sequence). The CDR3 sequence is CASNPSGLAGYHEQYF. For the CDR3, the DNA is TGTGCCAGCAACCCATCTGGACTAGCGGGTTACCACGAGCAGTACTTC. The whole variable domain, remainder taken from reference TRBV5-4 and TRBJ2-7, is ETGVTQSPTHLIKTRGQQVTLRCSSQSGHNTVSWYQQALGQGPQFIFQYYREEENGRGNFPPRFSGLQFPNYSSELNVNALELDDSALYLCASNPSGLAGYHEQYFGPGTRLTVT.

This rearrangement joins TRBV7-9 to TRBJ1-1, with 7 positions matching TRBD1. Germline CDR1 reads SEHNR; CDR2 reads FQNEAQ (reference sequence). The CDR3 is made up of 13 amino acids. The V gene end was trimmed by 1 base and the J gene end by 13 bases; junction bases not matched to a gene: 9. The CDR3 bases are TGTGCCAGCAGCTTAGGGGATACAGGGGTTGGTTTCTTT. Its translation: CASSLGDTGVGFF.

The chain is built from TRBV5-5 and TRBJ1-6; D ambiguous. This CDR3 spans 16 amino acids. Trimming pared 5 bases from V and 4 bases from J, leaving 16 bases between. The germline gives CDR1 SGHKS, CDR2 YYEKEE (reference sequence). CDR3 nucleotides: TGTGCCAGCAGGCGAGGAGGACGAGGTTATAATTCACCCCTCCACTTT. Translation gives CASRRGGRGYNSPLHF.

The rearrangement links TRBV27 to TRBJ1-5; no firm D call. Germline loops: CDR1 MNHEY, CDR2 SMNVEV (reference sequence). Trimming shortened V by 3 bases and J by 4 bases, and 10 bases separated the two germline ends. This CDR3 is built from 14 residues. CDR3 DNA sequence: TGTGCCAGCAGTTTCGGGTCTTCGAATCAGCCCCAGCATTTT. Its translation is CASSFGSSNQPQHF.

The chain combines TRBV6-2 or TRBV6-3 with TRBJ1-1, with D hard to call. From germline, CDR1 is MNHEY and CDR2 SVGEGT. The V end was cut by 0 bases, the J end by 4 bases, with 6 bases between. The CDR3 extends over 13 amino acids. The CDR3 loop reads CASSYSVGTEAFF. The CDR3, as DNA: TGTGCCAGCAGTTACTCAGTGGGCACTGAAGCTTTCTTT.

The chain is built from TRBV27 and TRBJ2-3; 7 bases are a match to TRBD2. Trimming at V came to 5 bases and at J to 3 bases, leaving 5 bases not matched to a gene. The CDR3 has 14 amino acids. Germline lookup yields CDR1 MNHEY and CDR2 SMNVEV (reference sequence). CDR3 in amino acids: CASSAELATDTQYF. In nucleotides, the CDR3 is TGTGCCAGCAGTGCGGAACTAGCGACAGATACGCAGTATTTT.

The V and J genes are TRBV30 and TRBJ1-1, with no clear D. CDR1 is GTSNPN and CDR2 is SVGIG in the germline V gene (reference sequence). The CDR3 totals 13 residues. V lost 4 bases and J 5 bases, leaving 14 bases between the germline ends. The CDR3 protein is CAWTARLGTEAFF. Here the CDR3 DNA reads TGTGCCTGGACAGCAAGATTGGGGACTGAAGCTTTCTTT.

J is TRBJ2-3 and V is TRBV7-2, with TRBD2 as a possible D gene (7 bases). CDR1 SGHTA and CDR2 FQGNSA come from the germline V gene. This CDR3 is 16 amino acids long. Trimming cost V 2 bases and J 2 bases, with 14 bases left between them. The chain's CDR3 is CASSLRGGRVTDTQYF. The CDR3 DNA is TGTGCCAGCAGCTTAAGGGGGGGCCGGGTCACAGATACGCAGTATTTT.

The rearrangement uses TRBV7-3 and TRBJ1-1, with a tentative D call TRBD1 (6 bases). The germline CDR1 and CDR2 sequences are SGHTA and FQGTGA. CDR3 size: 14 residues. Trimming pared 0 bases from V and 6 bases from J, leaving 11 bases between. CDR3 nucleotides: TGTGCCAGCAGCTTAACTTCAAAGGGGGCTGAAGCTTTCTTT. Its translation is CASSLTSKGAEAFF.

The chain couples TRBV6-5 to TRBJ1-1, with TRBD1 matching over 10 bases. CDR3 length: 15 residues. Per germline, CDR1 MNHEY and CDR2 SVGAGI. The V gene end was trimmed by 4 bases and the J gene end by 5 bases; junction bases not matched to a gene: 7. CDR3 loop: CASSSSGQGITEAFF. The CDR3 region has the DNA TGTGCCAGCAGTTCCTCGGGACAGGGGATTACTGAAGCTTTCTTT.

The V call is TRBV9, the J call TRBJ2-6; D not certain. CDR1 is SGDLS, CDR2 YYNGEE, per germline. CDR3 length equals 15 residues. V lost 0 bases and J lost 3, with 7 bases in between. CDR3 sequence reads: CASSVAGFGANVLTF. CDR3 nucleotide sequence: TGTGCCAGCAGCGTAGCCGGCTTTGGGGCCAACGTCCTGACTTTC.

The chain carries TRBV9 and TRBJ1-3, with 7 nucleotides matching TRBD1. CDR3 length: 17 amino acids. The germline V gene encodes CDR1 SGDLS and CDR2 YYNGEE. Trimming at V came to 0 bases and at J to 4 bases, leaving 10 bases not matched to a gene. CDR3 residues: CASSVEPSGGPGNTIYF. The CDR3 DNA sequence: TGTGCCAGCAGCGTAGAACCCTCAGGGGGTCCCGGAAACACCATATATTTT. The whole variable domain, filled in from reference TRBV9 and TRBJ1-3, reads DSGVTQTPKHLITATGQRVTLRCSPRSGDLSVYWYQQSLDQGLQFLIQYYNGEERAKGNILERFSAQQFPDLHSELNLSSLELGDSALYFCASSVEPSGGPGNTIYFGEGSWLTVV.

This chain uses TRBV7-9 with TRBJ2-1; D not resolved. The CDR3 covers 13 residues. Germline V CDR1 and CDR2: SEHNR, FQNEAQ (reference sequence). V was pared by 2 bases and J by 4 bases, with 6 bases between. CDR3 bases: TGTGCCAGCAGCTTAAGCGAGTACAATGAGCAGTTCTTC. This codes for CASSLSEYNEQFF. The full variable domain, completed using reference TRBV7-9 and TRBJ2-1, is DTGVSQNPRHKITKRGQNVTFRCDPISEHNRLYWYRQTLGQGPEFLTYFQNEAQLEKSRLLSDRFSAERPKGSFSTLEIQRTEQGDSAMYLCASSLSEYNEQFFGPGTRLTVL.

V is TRBV28 and J is TRBJ1-1, with 10 bases identical to TRBD1. Per the germline V gene, CDR1 is MDHEN and CDR2 is SYDVKM. This CDR3 has 17 amino acids. V was pared by 2 bases and J by 0 bases, with 6 bases of the junction left unmatched. CDR3 residues: CASSLQGQGLMNTEAFF. CDR3 sequence (DNA): TGTGCCAGCAGTTTACAGGGACAGGGGCTCATGAACACTGAAGCTTTCTTT.

This sequence joins TRBV7-4 and TRBJ1-4; no definite D call. Between the trimmed V and J ends, which lost 2 bases and 5 bases, there was a span of 9 bases. CDR1 is SGHVT and CDR2 is SQSDAQ in the germline V gene. CDR3 length: 14 residues. As DNA, the CDR3 is TGTGCCAGCAGCTTACGACAAAAAAATGAAAAACTGTTTTTT. Amino acid sequence: CASSLRQKNEKLFF.

The chain joins TRBV9 to TRBJ2-3, with a tentative D call TRBD1 (5 bases). This CDR3 has 15 residues. Trimming cost V 3 bases and J 6 bases, with 17 bases left between them. Germline CDR1 is SGDLS and CDR2 is YYNGEE. The DNA for the CDR3 is TGTGCCAGCAGCGGCAAGACAGCCCCGAGGGATACGCAGTATTTT. Translated, it gives CASSGKTAPRDTQYF. The full variable domain, with the rest looked up from reference TRBV9 and TRBJ2-3, is DSGVTQTPKHLITATGQRVTLRCSPRSGDLSVYWYQQSLDQGLQFLIQYYNGEERAKGNILERFSAQQFPDLHSELNLSSLELGDSALYFCASSGKTAPRDTQYFGPGTRLTVL.

This chain links TRBV6-1 with TRBJ1-1; D possibly corresponds to TRBD1 (5 bases). This CDR3 is built from 14 residues. V was trimmed by 1 base and J by 5 bases, leaving 11 bases between them. The germline V gene has CDR1 MNHNS and CDR2 SASEGT. The chain's CDR3 is CASSEEGLGTEAFF. CDR3 bases: TGTGCCAGCAGTGAAGAGGGGTTGGGAACTGAAGCTTTCTTT.

The V call is TRBV19, the J call TRBJ1-5, with a tentative D call TRBD1 (5 bases). V was shortened by 3 bases and J by 4 bases, with 13 bases between the two germline ends. The germline V gene encodes CDR1 LNHDA and CDR2 SQIVND (reference sequence). The CDR3 runs to 15 residues. CDR3 sequence: CASSILAGSNQPQHF. The CDR3 DNA sequence: TGTGCCAGTAGTATTTTGGCAGGGTCAAATCAGCCCCAGCATTTT.

The genes are TRBV30 and TRBJ1-4, with D possibly TRBD1 on 5 matching bases. Between the trimmed V and J ends, which lost 2 bases and 7 bases, there was a span of 14 bases. The CDR3 totals 14 residues. Germline loops: CDR1 GTSNPN, CDR2 SVGIG (reference sequence). Here the CDR3 reads CAWSPRGRGEKLFF. CDR3 DNA: TGTGCCTGGAGTCCCAGAGGGAGGGGTGAAAAACTGTTTTTT.

This chain uses TRBV5-5 with TRBJ2-3, with 7 bases matching TRBD1. Trimming cost V 4 bases and J 0 bases; bases outside gene matches: 8. CDR3 size: 16 residues. Germline assignment: CDR1 SGHKS and CDR2 YYEKEE (reference sequence). The CDR3 region has the DNA TGTGCCAGCAGCCTGACAGACAGGGCCAGCACAGATACGCAGTATTTT. It yields the protein CASSLTDRASTDTQYF.

In DNA form, the CDR3 reads TGTGCCAGCAGTTCCGACAGGTCACCCCTCCACTTT. It yields the protein CASSSDRSPLHF. The V call is TRBV28, the J call TRBJ1-6; a possible D gene is TRBD1 (6 bases). The CDR3 runs 12 residues. Deletions cut 4 bases from V and 10 bases from J, with 8 bases between. CDR1 is MDHEN and CDR2 is SYDVKM in the germline V gene.

The chain has TRBV29-1 and TRBJ2-7; 9 bases agree with TRBD2. This CDR3 is built from 13 residues. Trimming cost V 6 bases and J 5 bases; bases outside gene matches: 8. Germline CDR1 reads SQVTM; CDR2 reads ANQGSEA. The CDR3 is CSVLPASGNEQYF. Here the CDR3 DNA reads TGCAGCGTCCTCCCCGCTAGCGGGAACGAGCAGTACTTC.

The V and J genes are TRBV27 and TRBJ1-6; D is perhaps TRBD1 (5 bases). The CDR3 contains 13 residues. Germline V CDR1 and CDR2: MNHEY, SMNVEV (reference sequence). Deletions cut 2 bases from V and 15 bases from J, with 14 bases between. The CDR3 spells CASSLAQGPSLHF. CDR3 nucleotide sequence: TGTGCCAGCAGTTTAGCGCAGGGCCCCAGCCTCCACTTT.

This sequence joins TRBV5-4 and TRBJ1-2; 7 bases are a match to TRBD1. Germline V CDR1 and CDR2: SGHNT, YYREEE (reference sequence). The CDR3 spans 14 residues. The V segment lost 4 bases and the J segment 2 bases; nucleotides outside the gene matches: 5. CDR3 sequence reads: CASSRDSLNYGYTF. CDR3 nucleotides: TGTGCCAGCAGCCGGGACAGCTTAAACTATGGCTACACCTTC. Complete variable domain (other parts from reference TRBV5-4 and TRBJ1-2): ETGVTQSPTHLIKTRGQQVTLRCSSQSGHNTVSWYQQALGQGPQFIFQYYREEENGRGNFPPRFSGLQFPNYSSELNVNALELDDSALYLCASSRDSLNYGYTFGSGTRLTVV.

The chain links TRBV5-5 to TRBJ2-5; the D is unclear. The CDR3 is made up of 12 amino acids. In germline, CDR1 is SGHKS, CDR2 YYEKEE (reference sequence). V was shortened by 3 bases and J by 0 bases, with 3 bases between the two germline ends. Here the CDR3 reads CASSSYQETQYF. CDR3 DNA: TGTGCCAGCAGCTCGTACCAAGAGACCCAGTACTTC.

V and J are TRBV6-1 and TRBJ2-5, with 9 positions matching TRBD1. Germline trimming cut 2 bases from V and 7 bases from J; bases unmatched to any gene: 5. CDR3 size: 14 residues. Germline V gene lookup returns CDR1 MNHNS and CDR2 SASEGT. The CDR3 sequence: CASSEPGQGRTQYF. The CDR3 DNA sequence: TGTGCCAGCAGTGAACCTGGACAGGGGAGGACCCAGTACTTC.